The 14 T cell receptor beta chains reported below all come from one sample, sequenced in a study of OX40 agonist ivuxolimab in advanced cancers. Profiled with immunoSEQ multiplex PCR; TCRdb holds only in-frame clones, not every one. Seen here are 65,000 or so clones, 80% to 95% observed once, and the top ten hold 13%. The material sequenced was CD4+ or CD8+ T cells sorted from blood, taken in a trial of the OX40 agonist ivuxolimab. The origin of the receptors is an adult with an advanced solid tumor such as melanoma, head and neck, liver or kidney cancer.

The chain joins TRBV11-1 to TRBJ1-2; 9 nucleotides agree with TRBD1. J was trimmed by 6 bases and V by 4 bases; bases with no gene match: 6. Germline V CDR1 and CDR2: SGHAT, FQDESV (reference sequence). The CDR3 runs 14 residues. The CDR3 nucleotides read TGTGCCAGCAGCTCTCCGGGACAGGGTGATGGCTACACCTTC. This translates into CASSSPGQGDGYTF.

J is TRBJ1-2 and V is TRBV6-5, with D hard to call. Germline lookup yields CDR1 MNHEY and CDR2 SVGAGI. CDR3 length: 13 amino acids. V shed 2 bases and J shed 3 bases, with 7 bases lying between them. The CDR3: CASSYMAHYGYTF. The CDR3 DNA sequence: TGTGCCAGCAGTTACATGGCACACTATGGCTACACCTTC.

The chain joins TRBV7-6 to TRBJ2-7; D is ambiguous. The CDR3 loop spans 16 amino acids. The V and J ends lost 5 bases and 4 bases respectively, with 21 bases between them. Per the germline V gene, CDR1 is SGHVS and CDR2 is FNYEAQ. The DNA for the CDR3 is TGTGCCAGCAGCCCTCCCGAGGCGATAGGCCAATACGAGCAGTACTTC. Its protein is CASSPPEAIGQYEQYF.

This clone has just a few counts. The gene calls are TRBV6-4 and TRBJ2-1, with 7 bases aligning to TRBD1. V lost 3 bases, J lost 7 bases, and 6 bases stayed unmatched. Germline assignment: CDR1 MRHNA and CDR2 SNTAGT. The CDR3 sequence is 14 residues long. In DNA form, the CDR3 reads TGTGCCAGCAGTGAAGGGGACAGCCTAAATGAGCAGTTCTTC. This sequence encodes CASSEGDSLNEQFF.

The DNA for the CDR3 is TGTGCCTGCCTGGCGAGTTACGAGCAGTACTTC. Protein: CACLASYEQYF. The rearrangement joins TRBV30 to TRBJ2-7; no clear D. Germline loops: CDR1 GTSNPN, CDR2 SVGIG (reference sequence). V lost 6 bases, J lost 4 bases, and 10 bases lay in between. The CDR3 has 11 residues.

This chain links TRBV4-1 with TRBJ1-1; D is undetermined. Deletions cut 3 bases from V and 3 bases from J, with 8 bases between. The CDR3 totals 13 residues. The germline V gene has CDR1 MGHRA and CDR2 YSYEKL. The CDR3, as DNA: TGCGCCAGCAGCCACGGCGGTGACACTGAAGCTTTCTTT. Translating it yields CASSHGGDTEAFF.

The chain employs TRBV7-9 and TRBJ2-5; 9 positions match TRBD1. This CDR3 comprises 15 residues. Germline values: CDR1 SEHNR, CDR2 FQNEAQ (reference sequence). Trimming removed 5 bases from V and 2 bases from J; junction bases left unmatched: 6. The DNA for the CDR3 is TGTGCCAGCAGCCACACGACAGGGGGGCAAGAGACCCAGTACTTC. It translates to CASSHTTGGQETQYF.

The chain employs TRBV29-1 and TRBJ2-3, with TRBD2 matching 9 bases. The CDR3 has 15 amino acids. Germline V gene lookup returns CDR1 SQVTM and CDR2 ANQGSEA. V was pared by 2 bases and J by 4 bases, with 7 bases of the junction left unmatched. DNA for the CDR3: TGCAGCGTTGAACCCCAGCGGGGGGCCGCAGATACGCAGTATTTT. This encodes CSVEPQRGAADTQYF.

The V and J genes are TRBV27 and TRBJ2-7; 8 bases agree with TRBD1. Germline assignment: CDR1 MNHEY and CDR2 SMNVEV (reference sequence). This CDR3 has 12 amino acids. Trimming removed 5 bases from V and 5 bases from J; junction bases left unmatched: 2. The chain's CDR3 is CASSTGGHEQYF. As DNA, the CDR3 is TGTGCCAGCAGTACAGGGGGGCACGAGCAGTACTTC.

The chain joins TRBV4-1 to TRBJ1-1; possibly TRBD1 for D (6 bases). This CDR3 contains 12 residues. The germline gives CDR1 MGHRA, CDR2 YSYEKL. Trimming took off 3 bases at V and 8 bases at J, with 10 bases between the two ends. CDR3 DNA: TGCGCCAGCAGCCAGGGGACAAGAGAAGCTTTCTTT. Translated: CASSQGTREAFF.

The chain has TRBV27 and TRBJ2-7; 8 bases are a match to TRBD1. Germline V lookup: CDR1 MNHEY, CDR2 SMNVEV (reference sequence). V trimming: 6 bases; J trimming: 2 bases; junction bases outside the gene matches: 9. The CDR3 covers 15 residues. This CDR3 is CASSQPRTGTYEQYF. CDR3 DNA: TGTGCCAGCAGCCAGCCTCGGACAGGGACCTACGAGCAGTACTTC.

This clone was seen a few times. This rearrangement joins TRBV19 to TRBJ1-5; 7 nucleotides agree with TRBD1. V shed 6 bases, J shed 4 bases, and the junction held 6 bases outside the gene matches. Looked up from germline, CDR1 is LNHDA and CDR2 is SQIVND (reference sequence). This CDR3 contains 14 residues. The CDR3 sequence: CASRARQGNQPQHF. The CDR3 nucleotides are TGTGCCAGTAGGGCCCGACAGGGTAATCAGCCCCAGCATTTT.

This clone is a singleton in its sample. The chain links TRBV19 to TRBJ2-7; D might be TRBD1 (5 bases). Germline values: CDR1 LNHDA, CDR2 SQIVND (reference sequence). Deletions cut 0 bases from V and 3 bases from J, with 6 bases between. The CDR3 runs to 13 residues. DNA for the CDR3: TGTGCCAGTAGTATAGATGACAGCTACGAGCAGTACTTC. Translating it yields CASSIDDSYEQYF.

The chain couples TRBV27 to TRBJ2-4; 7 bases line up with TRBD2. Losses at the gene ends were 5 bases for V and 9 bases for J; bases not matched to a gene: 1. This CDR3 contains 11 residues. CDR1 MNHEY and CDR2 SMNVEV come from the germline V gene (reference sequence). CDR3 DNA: TGTGCCAGCAGTGGCGGGAGCATTCAGTACTTC. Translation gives CASSGGSIQYF.